This T cell receptor beta chain stems from a study of cytomegalovirus exposure and HLA in healthy donors. Study observations and caveats: An analysis that was carried out later associated 16,951 TCR beta sequences with HLA alleles at 0.05 false discovery rate.

This clone was recorded a few times. The antigen is not known. This PCR relied on a set of 60 Vbeta primers and 13 Jbeta primers. The method was immunoSEQ multiplex PCR; TCRdb's version includes in-frame clones alone and lacks a portion of them. The sample yields around 210,000 clones, 65% to 80% seen once. Trimming took 2 bases from V and 4 from J, leaving 12 bases between them. The length of the CDR3 is 15 residues. CDR1 is MNHEY and CDR2 is SVGAGI in the germline V gene. The sequence came from a man aged 45-60 years in good health and CMV-seronegative. The V gene is TRBV6-5, the J gene TRBJ1-3; a weak D match, TRBD1 (6 bases). Material for sequencing was PBMCs. CDR3 amino acids: CASSYAQGKGNTIYF. The CDR3 region has the DNA TGTGCCAGCAGTTACGCCCAGGGGAAGGGAAACACCATATATTTT.